The 20 T cell receptor beta chains listed next were all sequenced from one sample in a study of blood T cell repertoires in COVID-19. TCRdb's copy holds only in-frame clones and misses some; the assay was immunoSEQ multiplex PCR. The profile shows fewer than 65,000 clones, around 87% of them singletons. Material for sequencing was peripheral blood. These receptors were collected from a man between 60 and 70 years old with acute or convalescent COVID-19.

The chain uses TRBV2 and TRBJ1-2; the D is unclear. CDR1 and CDR2 (germline): SNHLY, FYNNEI. The CDR3 contains 12 residues. V was trimmed by 6 bases and J by 0 bases, leaving 5 bases between them. In DNA form, the CDR3 reads TGTGCCAGCAGGGCCACTAACTATGGCTACACCTTC. Its protein is CASRATNYGYTF.

J is TRBJ2-1 and V is TRBV12-3 or TRBV12-4; 7 positions match TRBD1. The V and J ends lost 6 bases and 7 bases, in that order; junction bases with no gene match: 3. This CDR3 is 12 amino acids long. CDR3 bases: TGTGCCAGCAGCTCGACAGGGAATGAGCAGTTCTTC. Translated, it gives CASSSTGNEQFF.

The genes are TRBV6-5 and TRBJ1-1; D uncertain. The ends were cut back, 4 bases at V and 0 bases at J, with 15 bases in the middle. This CDR3 has 16 residues. Germline V CDR1 and CDR2: MNHEY, SVGAGI. As DNA, the CDR3 is TGTGCCAGCAGTTGGGAGGGAGTTGCACTGAACACTGAAGCTTTCTTT. The encoded protein is CASSWEGVALNTEAFF.

The gene calls are TRBV5-4 and TRBJ2-1, with TRBD2 matching 8 bases. The CDR3 length is 16 residues. The junction had 2 bases not matched to a gene; V was cut back by 0 bases and J by 0 bases. Germline V gene data show CDR1 as SGHNT and CDR2 as YYREEE (reference sequence). CDR3 nucleotides: TGTGCCAGCAGCTTGGGGGGGACTAGCTCCTACAATGAGCAGTTCTTC. This sequence encodes CASSLGGTSSYNEQFF. The full variable domain, in which reference TRBV5-4 and TRBJ2-1 provide the parts outside the CDR3, is ETGVTQSPTHLIKTRGQQVTLRCSSQSGHNTVSWYQQALGQGPQFIFQYYREEENGRGNFPPRFSGLQFPNYSSELNVNALELDDSALYLCASSLGGTSSYNEQFFGPGTRLTVL.

The V gene is TRBV4-3, the J gene TRBJ2-7; D might be TRBD2 (6 bases). CDR1 and CDR2 from the germline V gene are LGHNA and YSLEER. The germline V and J ends were trimmed by 0 bases and 2 bases, with 8 bases remaining between them. The CDR3 totals 14 residues. The CDR3, as DNA: TGCGCCAGCAGCCAAGAACGGGGGACCTACGAGCAGTACTTC. Its translation is CASSQERGTYEQYF.

CDR3 region: CASSFGLAGAFTDTQYF. CDR3 in DNA: TGTGCCAGCAGTTTCGGACTAGCGGGGGCCTTCACAGATACGCAGTATTTT. The chain carries TRBV6-2 or TRBV6-3 and TRBJ2-3, with 13 bases fitting TRBD2. V gave up 4 bases and J gave up 2 bases; unmatched junction bases: 6. The CDR3 is 17 amino acids. Germline V lookup: CDR1 MNHEY, CDR2 SVGEGT.

The CDR3 protein is CASSQEGFTGGNYGYTF. CDR3 bases: TGTGCCAGCAGCCAAGAAGGTTTCACAGGGGGCAACTATGGCTACACCTTC. The rearrangement uses TRBV14 and TRBJ1-2, with 9 bases fitting TRBD1. The germline CDR1 and CDR2 sequences are SGHDN and FVKESK. The CDR3 spans 17 residues. V lost 0 bases, J lost 2 bases, and 7 bases stayed unmatched.

The CDR3, as DNA: TGTGCCAGCAGTTCAGGGGTATGGGAGACCCAGTACTTC. Protein: CASSSGVWETQYF. The gene calls are TRBV6-5 and TRBJ2-5; D perhaps matches TRBD1 (6 bases). This CDR3 comprises 13 residues. The germline gives CDR1 MNHEY, CDR2 SVGAGI. Trimming stripped 4 bases from V and 5 bases from J, with 11 bases between.

The chain employs TRBV16 and TRBJ2-5; TRBD2 matches 8 bases. The CDR3 runs to 15 residues. Germline CDR1 and CDR2: KGHSY and FQNENV. V shed 1 base and J 4 bases; nucleotides not matched to a gene: 5. The CDR3 nucleotides are TGTGCCAGCAGCCAATACGGCGGGGGGACAGAGACCCAGTACTTC. Translation: CASSQYGGGTETQYF.

The CDR3 DNA follows: TGTGCCAGCAGCTTCATAACTAGCGGACAAGAGACCCAGTACTTC. Its translation is CASSFITSGQETQYF. The V call is TRBV7-2, the J call TRBJ2-5; 8 nucleotides line up with TRBD2. The junction had 5 bases not matched to a gene; V was cut back by 3 bases and J by 2 bases. Looked up from germline, CDR1 is SGHTA and CDR2 is FQGNSA. This CDR3 contains 15 residues.

The chain combines TRBV19 with TRBJ2-3; a weak D match, TRBD1 (6 bases). Germline CDR1 reads LNHDA; CDR2 reads SQIVND (reference sequence). V was clipped by 4 bases and J by 6 bases, with 20 bases between them. The CDR3 spans 16 residues. CDR3 loop: CASSTSRDTGIDTQYF. CDR3 bases: TGTGCCAGTAGTACAAGCCGGGACACTGGGATTGATACGCAGTATTTT.

The V and J genes are TRBV5-1 and TRBJ2-7; D unresolved. Trimming left V 0 bases short and J 6 bases short, with 10 bases between. This CDR3 has 13 amino acids. The V gene's germline CDR1 is SGHRS and CDR2 YFSETQ. The CDR3 nucleotides are TGCGCCAGCAGCTTGGGGCAGGTGGTCGAGCAGTACTTC. This encodes CASSLGQVVEQYF. The whole variable domain, remainder taken from reference TRBV5-1 and TRBJ2-7, is KAGVTQTPRYLIKTRGQQVTLSCSPISGHRSVSWYQQTPGQGLQFLFEYFSETQRNKGNFPGRFSGRQFSNSRSEMNVSTLELGDSALYLCASSLGQVVEQYFGPGTRLTVT.

This chain joins TRBV2 and TRBJ2-3; possible D gene TRBD1, 6 bases. Germline V gene sequence: CDR1 SNHLY, CDR2 FYNNEI. Trimming left V 1 base short and J 0 bases short, with 11 bases between. The CDR3 runs to 16 residues. In DNA, the CDR3 is TGTGCCAGCAGTGAAGAAGAGGGGGAAAGCACAGATACGCAGTATTTT. This encodes CASSEEEGESTDTQYF.

This rearrangement joins TRBV27 to TRBJ1-1; tentative D call: TRBD1 (5 bases). Germline V CDR1 and CDR2: MNHEY, SMNVEV (reference sequence). Deletions cut 4 bases from V and 1 base from J, with 10 bases between. The CDR3 spans 14 residues. CDR3: CASSSQAPNTEAFF. CDR3 sequence (DNA): TGTGCCAGCAGTTCACAGGCCCCGAACACTGAAGCTTTCTTT.

CDR3 DNA sequence: TGTGCCAGCAGCGGGGGACAGGGTCCTGACACTGAAGCTTTCTTT. It is translated as CASSGGQGPDTEAFF. The V gene is TRBV5-4, the J gene TRBJ1-1, with 9 bases lining up with TRBD1. This CDR3 has 15 residues. In germline, CDR1 is SGHNT, CDR2 YYREEE (reference sequence). The junction had 7 bases not matched to a gene; V was cut back by 4 bases and J by 3 bases. Using reference TRBV5-4 and TRBJ1-1 for the parts outside the CDR3, the full variable domain is ETGVTQSPTHLIKTRGQQVTLRCSSQSGHNTVSWYQQALGQGPQFIFQYYREEENGRGNFPPRFSGLQFPNYSSELNVNALELDDSALYLCASSGGQGPDTEAFFGQGTRLTVV.

CDR3 in DNA: TGTGCCAGCAGCTCCGGGACAGGGATCAATCAGCCCCAGCATTTT. Its protein is CASSSGTGINQPQHF. V gene TRBV11-2 combines with J gene TRBJ1-5; 9 bases agree with TRBD1. Germline V CDR1 and CDR2: SGHAT, FQNNGV. This CDR3 contains 15 residues. Losses at the gene ends were 4 bases for V and 3 bases for J; bases not matched to a gene: 4.

The chain employs TRBV6-6 and TRBJ1-4; TRBD1 agrees at 8 bases. Germline-derived CDR1 and CDR2 are MNHNY and SVGAGI (reference sequence). This CDR3 is built from 14 residues. J was trimmed by 7 bases and V by 6 bases; bases with no gene match: 7. The CDR3 here is CASSRQGRGEKLFF. DNA of the CDR3: TGTGCCAGCAGCAGACAGGGGCGAGGTGAAAAACTGTTTTTT.

The chain employs TRBV7-8 and TRBJ1-2; D gene uncertain. The CDR3 contains 14 residues. Germline V CDR1 and CDR2: SGHVS, FQNEAQ. Trimming stripped 2 bases from V and 0 bases from J, with 7 bases between. CDR3 bases: TGTGCCAGCAGCTTAAGAGATACTAACTATGGCTACACCTTC. This encodes CASSLRDTNYGYTF.

The V gene is TRBV6-4, the J gene TRBJ2-3; D is possibly TRBD1 (5 bases). Looked up from germline, CDR1 is MRHNA and CDR2 is SNTAGT. V was pared by 3 bases and J by 9 bases, with 7 bases between. The CDR3 is 11 residues long. Here the CDR3 reads CASSEGATQYF. In DNA form, the CDR3 reads TGTGCCAGCAGTGAAGGGGCGACGCAGTATTTT.

This clone was detected only once. V and J are TRBV30 and TRBJ1-3; tentatively, D is TRBD1 (6 bases). This CDR3 contains 16 residues. The germline V and J ends were trimmed by 4 bases and 0 bases, with 16 bases remaining between them. Per germline, CDR1 GTSNPN and CDR2 SVGIG (reference sequence). This chain's CDR3 is CAWTLGQMSSGNTIYF. The DNA of the CDR3 is TGTGCCTGGACCCTAGGACAGATGAGCTCTGGAAACACCATATATTTT.